Listed here are 10 T cell receptor beta chains from one sample, sequenced in a study of T cells in Graves' hyperthyroidism and ophthalmopathy. The investigators amplified TCR beta CDR3 regions from RNA transcripts. TCR CDR3 underwent first-round RT-PCR with the HTBI primer set. TCRdb recomputed calls from the multiplex PCR reads with MiXCR, one row per CDR3 protein. The sample carries under 450,000 distinct CDR3 sequences, more than 15% recorded once. The specimen sequenced was blood. These receptors came from a young woman with Graves' hyperthyroidism.

This clonotype was recorded at least ten times. The chain recombines TRBV6-1 with TRBJ2-3, with D maybe TRBD2 (6 bases). Trimming took off 6 bases at V and 0 bases at J, with 10 bases between the two ends. Per germline, CDR1 MNHNS and CDR2 SASEGT. The CDR3 spans 14 residues. The CDR3 loop reads CASSRDLSTDTQYF. CDR3 in DNA: TGTGCCAGCAGCCGGGACTTAAGCACAGATACGCAGTATTTT.

The V and J genes are TRBV3-1 and TRBJ2-7; 8 bases are shared with TRBD2. The CDR3 runs to 15 residues. Germline V gene lookup returns CDR1 LGHDT and CDR2 YNNKEL (reference sequence). Germline trimming cut 8 bases from V and 2 bases from J; bases unmatched to any gene: 11. CDR3 coding DNA: TGTGCCAGCGGGATGACTAGCGCAGGCACCTACGAGCAGTACTTC. This translates into CASGMTSAGTYEQYF.

This clonotype was counted once. V gene TRBV2 combines with J gene TRBJ2-1, with 9 bases aligning to TRBD2. V lost 2 bases and J lost 5; bases outside the gene matches: 1. This CDR3 region has 14 residues. CDR1 and CDR2 from the germline V gene are SNHLY and FYNNEI. The chain's CDR3 is CASSELAGNNEQFF. The CDR3 DNA sequence: TGTGCCAGCAGTGAACTAGCGGGAAACAATGAGCAGTTCTTC.

At least ten counts were recorded for this clonotype. This chain connects TRBV24-1 to TRBJ2-1, with 9 nucleotides matching TRBD1. This CDR3 spans 16 amino acids. The germline CDR1 and CDR2 sequences are KGHDR and SFDVKD. J lost 4 bases, V lost 8 bases, and 11 bases had no gene match. The CDR3 loop reads CATTPGTGYGYNEQFF. In DNA form, the CDR3 reads TGTGCCACCACCCCCGGGACAGGGTATGGATACAATGAGCAGTTCTTC.

This clonotype was seen at least ten times. The chain uses TRBV3-1 and TRBJ2-2; D may be TRBD1 or TRBD2 (5 bases each). V lost 7 bases and J lost 8, with 11 bases in between. In germline, CDR1 is LGHDT, CDR2 YNNKEL (reference sequence). This CDR3 has 12 amino acids. CDR3 sequence (DNA): TGTGCCAGCAAGGTCGGGGCTGGGGAGCTGTTTTTT. Its translation is CASKVGAGELFF.

V usage is TRBV15 and J usage is TRBJ2-1, with a tentative D call TRBD2 (7 bases). The tail of the sequence fits TRBJ2-7 better, so the J call may be wrong. The CDR3 sequence is 17 residues long. Per germline, CDR1 LNHNV and CDR2 YYDKDF (reference sequence). The CDR3 DNA follows: TGTGCCACCAGCAGAGTGGGGGGGCGGGCCTCCTACAATGAGCAGTACTTC. It specifies CATSRVGGRASYNEQYF.

This clonotype was counted ten times or more. V gene TRBV4-2 combines with J gene TRBJ1-6; D is possibly TRBD1 (6 bases). V was clipped by 1 base and J by 7 bases, with 11 bases between them. This CDR3 comprises 15 residues. In germline, CDR1 is LGHNA, CDR2 YNFKEQ. The CDR3: CASSQGRGGNSPLHF. In DNA form, the CDR3 reads TGTGCCAGCAGCCAAGGAAGAGGGGGGAATTCACCCCTCCACTTT.

In this sample, this clonotype turned up many times. The V and J genes are TRBV30 and TRBJ2-5, with a possible D match to TRBD2 (6 bases). Germline lookup yields CDR1 GTSNPN and CDR2 SVGIG (reference sequence). V lost 3 bases to trimming and J lost 2 bases, with 19 bases between them. The CDR3 runs to 16 residues. CDR3 coding DNA: TGTGCCTGGAGCTCGATCCTACGGGACTTTCAAGAGACCCAGTACTTC. This codes for CAWSSILRDFQETQYF.

This clonotype came up a few times. The chain recombines TRBV18 with TRBJ2-5; D is unresolved. Trimming pared 3 bases from V and 2 bases from J, leaving 16 bases between. There are 16 residues in the CDR3. Germline lookup yields CDR1 KGHSH and CDR2 LQKENI. CDR3 in amino acids: CASSPTLRRRQETQYF. CDR3 nucleotides: TGTGCCAGCTCACCCACTCTAAGACGTCGTCAAGAGACCCAGTACTTC.

At least ten counts were recorded for this clonotype. The V gene is TRBV28, the J gene TRBJ1-2; D is uncertain. The CDR3 sequence is 11 residues long. CDR1 is MDHEN, CDR2 SYDVKM, per germline. V lost 4 bases and J 7 bases, leaving 7 bases between the germline ends. The CDR3 DNA reads as TGTGCCAGCAGTTCTTTCCCTGGCTACACCTTC. Protein sequence: CASSSFPGYTF.